This T cell receptor (beta chain) comes out of a study of T cells after yellow fever vaccination. Study at large: Some fractions had low cell numbers, and these were prepared with SMART-Seq v4 Ultra Low Input.

This CDR3 region has 19 residues. Germline assignment: CDR1 MNHEY and CDR2 SMNVEV (reference sequence). Study conclusions and caveats: Abundant bulk-population clonotypes could contaminate the FACS-sorted repertoires. Post-booster repertoires again held most primary-vaccination clones (roughly 95% CD4, 85% to 90% CD8).

Template-switching 5'RACE yielded the TCR cDNA; a universal primer site and UMIs were added in the process. Each CDR3 protein gets one entry after TCRdb re-called the 5' RACE reads with MiXCR. The sample contains around 320,000 distinct CDR3 sequences, 3.5% to 4.5% of which appear only once. With regard to this clonotype: Its matching antigen is unknown. At one of its ends the junction is not consistent with the germline gene, which may arise from a read error.

Sequenced here: PBMCs, sampled 15 days after the yellow fever booster vaccination. The TCR comes from a man aged 18 to 29 who received the YFV17D yellow fever vaccine. The chain has TRBV27 and TRBJ2-6, with D possibly matching TRBD1 (6 bases). The CDR3 sequence: CASSLSGHPYSSGANVLTF. CDR3 DNA sequence: TGTGCCAGCAGTTTGTCGGGACACCCTTACTCCTCTGGGGCTAACGTCCTGACTTTC.